This T cell receptor (beta chain) was sequenced during a study of blood T cell repertoires in COVID-19. Study overall: Donors in the United States, Italy and Spain gave samples during acute or convalescent COVID-19. Nucleic acid was either cDNA or gDNA, and it came from T cells, B-cell-depleted T cells, or PBMCs.

In the authors' methods: Nucleated cell number was recorded as an estimate derived from reference gene primer amplification. Assay: immunoSEQ multiplex PCR; the TCRdb copy retains only in-frame clones and omits some. V, J and clone size were drawn from that table, and D and trimming were deduced from the DNA. The sample lists roughly 200,000 clones, around 87% occurring once. The germline V gene encodes CDR1 LNHNV and CDR2 YYDKDF (reference sequence). V shed 1 base and J 0 bases; nucleotides not matched to a gene: 6. The CDR3 has 19 amino acids. This clone appeared a single time. The sequence derives from a man between 50 and 59 years old with acute or convalescent COVID-19. Sequenced sample: peripheral blood. The chain employs TRBV15 and TRBJ2-1, with 13 bases identical to TRBD2. The DNA of the CDR3 is TGTGCCACCAGCAGAGGTAGACTAGCGGGGGGAAGCTCCTACAATGAGCAGTTCTTC. It encodes CATSRGRLAGGSSYNEQFF.